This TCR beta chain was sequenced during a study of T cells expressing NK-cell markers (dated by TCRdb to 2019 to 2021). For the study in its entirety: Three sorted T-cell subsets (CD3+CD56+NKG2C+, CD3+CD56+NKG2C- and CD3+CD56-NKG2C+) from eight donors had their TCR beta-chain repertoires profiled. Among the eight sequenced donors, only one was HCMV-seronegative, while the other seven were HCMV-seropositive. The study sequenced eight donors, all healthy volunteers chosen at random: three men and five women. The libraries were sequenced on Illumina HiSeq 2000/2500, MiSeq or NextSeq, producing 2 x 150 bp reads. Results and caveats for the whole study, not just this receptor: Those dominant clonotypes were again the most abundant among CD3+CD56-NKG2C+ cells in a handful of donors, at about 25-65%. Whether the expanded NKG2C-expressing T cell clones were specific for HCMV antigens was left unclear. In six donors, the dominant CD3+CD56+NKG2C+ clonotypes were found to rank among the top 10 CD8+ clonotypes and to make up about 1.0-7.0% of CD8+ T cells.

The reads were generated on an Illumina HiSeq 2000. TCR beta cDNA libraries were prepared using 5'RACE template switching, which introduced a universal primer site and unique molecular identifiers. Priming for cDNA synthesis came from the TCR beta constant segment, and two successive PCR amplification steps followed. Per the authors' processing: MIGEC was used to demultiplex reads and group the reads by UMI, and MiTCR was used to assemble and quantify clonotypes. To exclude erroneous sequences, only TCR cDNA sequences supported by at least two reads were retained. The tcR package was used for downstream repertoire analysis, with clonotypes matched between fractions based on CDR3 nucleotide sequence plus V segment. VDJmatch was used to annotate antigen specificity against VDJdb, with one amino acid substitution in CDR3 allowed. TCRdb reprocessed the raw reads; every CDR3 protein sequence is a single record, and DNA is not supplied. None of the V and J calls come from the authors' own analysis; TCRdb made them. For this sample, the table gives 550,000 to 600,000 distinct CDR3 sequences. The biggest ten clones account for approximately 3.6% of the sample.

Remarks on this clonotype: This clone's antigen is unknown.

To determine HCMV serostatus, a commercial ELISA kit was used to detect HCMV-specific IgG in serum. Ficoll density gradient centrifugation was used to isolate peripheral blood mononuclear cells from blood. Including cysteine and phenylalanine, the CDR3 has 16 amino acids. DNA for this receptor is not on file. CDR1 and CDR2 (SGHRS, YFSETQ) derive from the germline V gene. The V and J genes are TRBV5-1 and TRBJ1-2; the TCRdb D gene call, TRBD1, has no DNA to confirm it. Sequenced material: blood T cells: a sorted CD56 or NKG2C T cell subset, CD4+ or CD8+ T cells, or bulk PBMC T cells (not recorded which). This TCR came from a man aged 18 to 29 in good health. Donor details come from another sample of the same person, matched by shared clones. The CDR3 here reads CASSSGTGGLGYGYTF.